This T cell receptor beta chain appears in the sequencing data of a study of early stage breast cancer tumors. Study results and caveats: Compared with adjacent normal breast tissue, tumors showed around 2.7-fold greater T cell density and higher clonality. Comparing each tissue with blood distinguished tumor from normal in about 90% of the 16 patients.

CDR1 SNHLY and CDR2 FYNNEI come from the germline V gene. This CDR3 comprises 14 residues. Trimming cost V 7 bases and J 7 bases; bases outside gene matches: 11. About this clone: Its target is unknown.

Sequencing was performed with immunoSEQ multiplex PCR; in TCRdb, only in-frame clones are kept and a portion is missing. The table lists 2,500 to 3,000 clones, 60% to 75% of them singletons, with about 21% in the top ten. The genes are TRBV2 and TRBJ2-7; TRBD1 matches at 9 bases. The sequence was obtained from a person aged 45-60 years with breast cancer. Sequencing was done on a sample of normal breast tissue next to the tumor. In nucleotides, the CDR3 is TGTGCCAGCACACGGGACAGGGAAGATGGGGAGCAGTACTTC. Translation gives CASTRDREDGEQYF. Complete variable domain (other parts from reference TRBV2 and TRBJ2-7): EPEVTQTPSHQVTQMGQEVILRCVPISNHLYFYWYRQILGQKVEFLVSFYNNEISEKSEIFDDQFSVERPDGSNFTLKIRSTKLEDSAMYFCASTRDREDGEQYFGPGTRLTVT.